This T cell receptor beta chain emerged from a study of shared clonotypes between healthy human individuals. Across the study: Donor ages ranged 18 to 49 years: a couple of women, a few men.

Naive-designated CD8 cells lacked CD45RO, were positively enriched for CCR7, and omitted terminally differentiated effector memory CD45RA+ cells. Healthy HIV-negative adults with no recent acute infections or vaccinations were recruited as donors. Assay execution proceeded at the deep level. This table comes from immunoSEQ multiplex PCR, and its TCRdb copy is limited to in-frame clones, with some not included. The data contain roughly 600,000 clones, 98% of them singletons. Study-level findings and limits: Large depth notwithstanding, sorted-subset sequencing proved incomplete by rarefaction.

This clone came up once. Its target is not known. The CDR3 is made up of 11 amino acids. Per germline, CDR1 SGHDN and CDR2 FVKESK. Deletions cut 2 bases from V and 3 bases from J, with 2 bases between. The J gene is TRBJ2-7, the V gene TRBV14; unclear D gene. Sample: naive CD8+ T cells sorted from blood. The receptor comes from a man aged 25-45 years in good health. The CDR3 DNA sequence: TGTGCCAGCAGCCAATACTACGAGCAGTACTTC. Its translation is CASSQYYEQYF.